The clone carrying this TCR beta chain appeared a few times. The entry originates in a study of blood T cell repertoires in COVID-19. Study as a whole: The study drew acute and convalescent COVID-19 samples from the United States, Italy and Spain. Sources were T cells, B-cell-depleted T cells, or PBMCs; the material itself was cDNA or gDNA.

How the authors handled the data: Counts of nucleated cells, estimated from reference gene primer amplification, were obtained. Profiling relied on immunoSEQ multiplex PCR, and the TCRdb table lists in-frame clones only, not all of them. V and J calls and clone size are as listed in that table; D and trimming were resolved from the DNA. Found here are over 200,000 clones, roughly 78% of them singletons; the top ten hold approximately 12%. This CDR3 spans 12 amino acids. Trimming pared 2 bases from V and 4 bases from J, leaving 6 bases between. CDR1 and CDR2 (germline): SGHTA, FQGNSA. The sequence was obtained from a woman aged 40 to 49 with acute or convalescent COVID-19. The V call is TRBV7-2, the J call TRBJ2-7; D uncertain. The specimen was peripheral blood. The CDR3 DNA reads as TGTGCCAGCAGCTTATCCTTTTACGAGCAGTACTTC. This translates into CASSLSFYEQYF.